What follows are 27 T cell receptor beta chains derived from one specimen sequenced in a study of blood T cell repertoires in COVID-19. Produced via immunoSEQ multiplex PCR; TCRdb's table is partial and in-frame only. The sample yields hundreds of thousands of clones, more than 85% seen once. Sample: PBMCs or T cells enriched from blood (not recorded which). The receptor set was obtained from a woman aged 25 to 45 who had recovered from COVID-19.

CDR3 coding DNA: TGTGCCAGCAGTCAGGGGCCTCCCAACGAGCAGTACTTC. This gives the protein CASSQGPPNEQYF. The chain has TRBV12-3 or TRBV12-4 and TRBJ2-7, with D maybe TRBD1 (6 bases). Between the trimmed V and J ends, which lost 5 bases and 5 bases, there was a span of 13 bases. The CDR3 loop spans 13 amino acids.

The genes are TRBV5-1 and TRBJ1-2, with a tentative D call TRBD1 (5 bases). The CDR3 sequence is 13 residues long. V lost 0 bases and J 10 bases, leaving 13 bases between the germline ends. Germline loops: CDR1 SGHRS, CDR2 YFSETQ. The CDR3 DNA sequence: TGCGCCAGCAGCTTGGGGCCCGGGGGAGACTACACCTTC. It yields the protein CASSLGPGGDYTF.

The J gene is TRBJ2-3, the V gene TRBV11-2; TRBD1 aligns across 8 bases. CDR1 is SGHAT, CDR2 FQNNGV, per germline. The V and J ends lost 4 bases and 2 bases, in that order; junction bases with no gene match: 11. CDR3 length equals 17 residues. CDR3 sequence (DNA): TGTGCCAGCAGCTCGCGTGGAGGACAGGGTATCACAGATACGCAGTATTTT. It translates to CASSSRGGQGITDTQYF.

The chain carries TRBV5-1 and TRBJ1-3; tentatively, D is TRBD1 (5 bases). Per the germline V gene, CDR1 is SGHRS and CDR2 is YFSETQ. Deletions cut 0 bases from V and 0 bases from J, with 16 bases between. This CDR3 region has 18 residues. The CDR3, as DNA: TGCGCCAGCAGCTTGGCGGGGCGGGAGGGCGGCTCTGGAAACACCATATATTTT. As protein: CASSLAGREGGSGNTIYF.

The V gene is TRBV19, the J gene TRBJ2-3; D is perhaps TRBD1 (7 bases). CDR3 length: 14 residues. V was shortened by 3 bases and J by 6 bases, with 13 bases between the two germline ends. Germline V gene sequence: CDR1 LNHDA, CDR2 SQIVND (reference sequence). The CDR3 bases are TGTGCCAGTAGTATCAGGACAGGAGGGGATACGCAGTATTTT. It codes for CASSIRTGGDTQYF.

DNA for the CDR3: TGTGCCAGCGGAGTACAGGGAAACTATGGCTACACCTTC. Translation: CASGVQGNYGYTF. V and J are TRBV2 and TRBJ1-2; D perhaps matches TRBD1 (6 bases). The ends were cut back, 8 bases at V and 2 bases at J, with 12 bases in the middle. Germline CDR1 reads SNHLY; CDR2 reads FYNNEI. CDR3 length equals 13 residues.

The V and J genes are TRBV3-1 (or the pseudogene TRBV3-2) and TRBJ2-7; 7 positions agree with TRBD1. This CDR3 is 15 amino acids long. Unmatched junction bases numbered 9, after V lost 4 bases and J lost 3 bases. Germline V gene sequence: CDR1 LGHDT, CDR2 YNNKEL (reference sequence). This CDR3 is CASSLDATGSYEQYF. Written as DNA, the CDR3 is TGTGCCAGCAGCCTGGACGCGACAGGGAGCTACGAGCAGTACTTC.

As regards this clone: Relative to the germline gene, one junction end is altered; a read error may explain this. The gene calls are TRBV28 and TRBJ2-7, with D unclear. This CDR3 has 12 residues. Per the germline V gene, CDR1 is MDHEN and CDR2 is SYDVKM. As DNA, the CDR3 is TGTGCCAGCAGTTCCAACTCCTACGGGCAGTACTTC. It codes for CASSSNSYGQYF.

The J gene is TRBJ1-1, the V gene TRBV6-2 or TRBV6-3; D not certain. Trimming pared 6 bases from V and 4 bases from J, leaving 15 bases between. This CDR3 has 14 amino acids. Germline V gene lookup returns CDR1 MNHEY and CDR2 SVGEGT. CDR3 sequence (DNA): TGTGCCAGCAGCGAACTCGAGGGTTCCACTGAAGCTTTCTTT. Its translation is CASSELEGSTEAFF.

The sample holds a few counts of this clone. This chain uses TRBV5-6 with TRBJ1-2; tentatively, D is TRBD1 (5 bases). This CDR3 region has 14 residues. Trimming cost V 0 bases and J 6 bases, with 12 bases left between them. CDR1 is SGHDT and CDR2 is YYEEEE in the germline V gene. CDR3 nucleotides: TGTGCCAGCAGCTTGGGCAGGGAAGGAGATGGCTACACCTTC. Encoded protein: CASSLGREGDGYTF.

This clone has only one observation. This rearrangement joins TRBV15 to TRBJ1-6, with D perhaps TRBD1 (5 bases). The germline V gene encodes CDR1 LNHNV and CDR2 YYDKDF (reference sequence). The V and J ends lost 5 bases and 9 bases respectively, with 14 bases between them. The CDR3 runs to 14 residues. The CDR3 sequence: CATSLGGAGSPLHF. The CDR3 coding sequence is TGTGCCACCAGCCTGGGAGGGGCCGGTTCACCCCTCCACTTT.

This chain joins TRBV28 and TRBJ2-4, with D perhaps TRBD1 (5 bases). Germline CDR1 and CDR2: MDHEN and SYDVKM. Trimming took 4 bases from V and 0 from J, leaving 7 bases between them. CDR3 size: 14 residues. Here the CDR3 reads CASSSTGAKNIQYF. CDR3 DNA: TGTGCCAGCAGTTCAACAGGAGCCAAAAACATTCAGTACTTC.

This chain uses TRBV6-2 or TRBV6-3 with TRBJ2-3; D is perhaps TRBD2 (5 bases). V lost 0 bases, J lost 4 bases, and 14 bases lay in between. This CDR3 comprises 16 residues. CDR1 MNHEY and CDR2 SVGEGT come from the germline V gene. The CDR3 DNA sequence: TGTGCCAGCAGTTACTCGAGGGCTAGTATCGCAGATACGCAGTATTTT. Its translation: CASSYSRASIADTQYF.

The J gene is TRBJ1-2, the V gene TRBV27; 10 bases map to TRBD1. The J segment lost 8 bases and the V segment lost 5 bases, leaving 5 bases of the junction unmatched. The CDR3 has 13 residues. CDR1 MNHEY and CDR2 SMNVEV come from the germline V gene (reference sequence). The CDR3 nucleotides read TGTGCCAGCAGTCCCCAGGGACAGGGGGGCTACACCTTC. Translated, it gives CASSPQGQGGYTF.

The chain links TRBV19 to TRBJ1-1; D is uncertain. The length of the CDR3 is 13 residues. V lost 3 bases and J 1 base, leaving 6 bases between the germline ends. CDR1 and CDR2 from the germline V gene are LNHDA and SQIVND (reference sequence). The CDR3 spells CASSIGQNTEAFF. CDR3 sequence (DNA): TGTGCCAGTAGTATTGGCCAGAACACTGAAGCTTTCTTT.

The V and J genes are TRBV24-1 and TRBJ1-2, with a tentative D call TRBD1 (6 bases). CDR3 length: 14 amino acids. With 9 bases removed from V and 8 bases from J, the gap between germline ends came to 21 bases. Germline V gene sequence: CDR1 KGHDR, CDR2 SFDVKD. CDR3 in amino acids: CATGPSAGVGGYTF. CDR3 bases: TGTGCCACCGGACCTTCGGCAGGGGTCGGCGGCTACACCTTC.

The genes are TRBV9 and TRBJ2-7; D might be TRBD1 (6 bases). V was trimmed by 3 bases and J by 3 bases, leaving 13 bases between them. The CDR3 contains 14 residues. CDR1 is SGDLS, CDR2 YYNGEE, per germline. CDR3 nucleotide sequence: TGTGCCAGCAGCGGCGGACAGTTCGGCTACGAGCAGTACTTC. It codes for CASSGGQFGYEQYF.

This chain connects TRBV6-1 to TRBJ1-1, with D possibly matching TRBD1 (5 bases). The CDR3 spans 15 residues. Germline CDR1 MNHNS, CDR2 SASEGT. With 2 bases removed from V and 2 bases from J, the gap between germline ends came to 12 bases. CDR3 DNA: TGTGCCAGCAGTGAATTCGGACAAATCAACACTGAAGCTTTCTTT. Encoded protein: CASSEFGQINTEAFF.

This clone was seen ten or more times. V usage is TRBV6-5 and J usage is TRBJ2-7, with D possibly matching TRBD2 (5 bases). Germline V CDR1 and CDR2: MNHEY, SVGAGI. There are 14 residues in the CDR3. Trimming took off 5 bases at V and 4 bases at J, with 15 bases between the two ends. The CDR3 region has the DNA TGTGCCAGCAGTAGCGAATCGAGAGGGTACGAGCAGTACTTC. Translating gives CASSSESRGYEQYF.

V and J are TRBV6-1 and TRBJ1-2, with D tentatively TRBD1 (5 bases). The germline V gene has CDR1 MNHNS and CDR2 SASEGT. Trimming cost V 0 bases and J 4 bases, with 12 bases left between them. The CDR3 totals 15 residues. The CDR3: CASSEAGGWGYGYTF. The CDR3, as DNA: TGTGCCAGCAGTGAAGCGGGGGGATGGGGCTATGGCTACACCTTC.

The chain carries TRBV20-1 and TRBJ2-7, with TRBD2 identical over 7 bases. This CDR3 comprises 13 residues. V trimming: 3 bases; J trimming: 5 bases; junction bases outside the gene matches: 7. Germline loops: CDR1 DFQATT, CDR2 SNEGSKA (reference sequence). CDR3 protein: CSASLLARHEQYF. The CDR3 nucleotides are TGCAGTGCTAGTTTACTAGCGAGACACGAGCAGTACTTC.

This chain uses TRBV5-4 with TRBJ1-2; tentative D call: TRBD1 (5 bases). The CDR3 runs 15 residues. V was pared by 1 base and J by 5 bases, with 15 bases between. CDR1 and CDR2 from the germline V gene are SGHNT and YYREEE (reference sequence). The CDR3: CASSLLGGTGYGYTF. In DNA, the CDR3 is TGTGCCAGCAGCTTGCTCGGGGGAACGGGGTATGGCTACACCTTC.

Here the CDR3 DNA reads TGCGCCAGCAGCTTGGGCCCCCAGGGGGCGGACGGAAACACCATATATTTT. Protein: CASSLGPQGADGNTIYF. J is TRBJ1-3 and V is TRBV5-1; 8 bases match TRBD1. Looked up from germline, CDR1 is SGHRS and CDR2 is YFSETQ. J gave up 4 bases and V 0 bases, and 9 bases lay outside the gene matches. CDR3 length: 17 amino acids.

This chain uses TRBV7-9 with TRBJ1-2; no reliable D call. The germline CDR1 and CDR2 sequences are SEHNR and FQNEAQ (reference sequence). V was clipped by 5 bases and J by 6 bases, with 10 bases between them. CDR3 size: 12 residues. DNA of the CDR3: TGTGCCAGCAGCGGTAATGCGGATGGCTACACCTTC. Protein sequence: CASSGNADGYTF.

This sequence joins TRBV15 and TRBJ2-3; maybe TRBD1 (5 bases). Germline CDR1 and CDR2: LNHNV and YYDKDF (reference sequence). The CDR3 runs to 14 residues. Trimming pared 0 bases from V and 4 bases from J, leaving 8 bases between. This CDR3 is CATSRDRAADTQYF. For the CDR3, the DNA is TGTGCCACCAGCAGAGACAGGGCGGCAGATACGCAGTATTTT.

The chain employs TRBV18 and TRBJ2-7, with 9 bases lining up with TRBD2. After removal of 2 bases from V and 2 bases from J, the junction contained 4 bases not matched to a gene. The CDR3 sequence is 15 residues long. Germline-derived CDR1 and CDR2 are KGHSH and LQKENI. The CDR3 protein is CASSPSSSGAYEQYF. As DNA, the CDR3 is TGTGCCAGCTCACCAAGTTCTAGCGGGGCCTACGAGCAGTACTTC.

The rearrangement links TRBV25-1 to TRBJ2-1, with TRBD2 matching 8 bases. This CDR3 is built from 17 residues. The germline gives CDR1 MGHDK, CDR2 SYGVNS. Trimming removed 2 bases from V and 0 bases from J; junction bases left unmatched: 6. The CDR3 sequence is CASSEVLGTSSYNEQFF. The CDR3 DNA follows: TGTGCCAGCAGTGAAGTATTGGGGACTAGCTCCTACAATGAGCAGTTCTTC.